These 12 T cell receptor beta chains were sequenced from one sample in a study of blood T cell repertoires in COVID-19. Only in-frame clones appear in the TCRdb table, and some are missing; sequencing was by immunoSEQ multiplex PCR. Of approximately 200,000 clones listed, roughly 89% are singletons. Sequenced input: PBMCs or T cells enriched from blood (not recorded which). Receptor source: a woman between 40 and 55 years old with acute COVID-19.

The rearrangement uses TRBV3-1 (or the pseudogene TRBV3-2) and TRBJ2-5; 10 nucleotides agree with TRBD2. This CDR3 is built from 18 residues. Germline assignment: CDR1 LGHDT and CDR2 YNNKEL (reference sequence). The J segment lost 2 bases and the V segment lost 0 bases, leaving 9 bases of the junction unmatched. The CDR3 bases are TGTGCCAGCAGCCAAGAGCAGCGCCTAGCGGGGGAGCAAGAGACCCAGTACTTC. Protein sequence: CASSQEQRLAGEQETQYF.

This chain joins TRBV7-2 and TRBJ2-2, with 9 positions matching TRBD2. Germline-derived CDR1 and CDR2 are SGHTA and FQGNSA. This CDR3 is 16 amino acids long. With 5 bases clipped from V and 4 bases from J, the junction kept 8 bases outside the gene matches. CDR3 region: CASSPTLAGPTGELFF. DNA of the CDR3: TGTGCCAGCAGCCCGACTCTAGCGGGACCCACCGGGGAGCTGTTTTTT.

The CDR3 sequence is CASSYAGQGLYSNQPQHF. The CDR3 coding sequence is TGTGCCAGCAGTTACGCGGGACAGGGGCTATATAGCAATCAGCCCCAGCATTTT. V usage is TRBV6-2 or TRBV6-3 and J usage is TRBJ1-5; 10 bases are shared with TRBD1. Trimming removed 2 bases from V and 0 bases from J; junction bases left unmatched: 7. Germline V CDR1 and CDR2: MNHEY, SVGEGT. The CDR3 sequence is 18 residues long.

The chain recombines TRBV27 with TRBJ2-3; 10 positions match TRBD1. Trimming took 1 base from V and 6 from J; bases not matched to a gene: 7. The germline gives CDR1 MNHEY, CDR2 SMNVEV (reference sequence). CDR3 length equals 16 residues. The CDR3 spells CASSLLTGGQTDTQYF. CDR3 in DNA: TGTGCCAGCAGTTTATTGACAGGGGGCCAAACGGATACGCAGTATTTT.

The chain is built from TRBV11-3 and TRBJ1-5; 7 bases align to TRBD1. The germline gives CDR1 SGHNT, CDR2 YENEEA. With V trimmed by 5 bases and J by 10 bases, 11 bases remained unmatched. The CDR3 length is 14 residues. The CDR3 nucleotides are TGTGCCAGCAGCGACCCACAGGGGTGGGCTCCCCAGCATTTT. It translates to CASSDPQGWAPQHF. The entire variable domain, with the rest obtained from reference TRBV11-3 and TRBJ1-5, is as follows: EAGVVQSPRYKIIEKKQPVAFWCNPISGHNTLYWYLQNLGQGPELLIRYENEEAVDDSQLPKDRFSAERLKGVDSTLKIQPAELGDSAVYLCASSDPQGWAPQHFGDGTRLSIL.

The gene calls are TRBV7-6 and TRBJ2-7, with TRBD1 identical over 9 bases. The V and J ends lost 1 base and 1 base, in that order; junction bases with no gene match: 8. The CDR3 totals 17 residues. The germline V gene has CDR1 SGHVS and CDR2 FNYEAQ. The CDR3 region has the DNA TGTGCCAGCAGCTTAGGGACAGGGGTCTCTCGTTCCTACGAGCAGTACTTC. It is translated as CASSLGTGVSRSYEQYF.

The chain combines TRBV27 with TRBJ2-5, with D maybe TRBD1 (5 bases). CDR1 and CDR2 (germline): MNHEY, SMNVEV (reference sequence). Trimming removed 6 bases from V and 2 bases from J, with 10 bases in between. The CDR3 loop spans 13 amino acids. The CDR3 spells CASSRQGQETQYF. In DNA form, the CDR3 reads TGTGCCAGCAGCCGGCAGGGTCAAGAGACCCAGTACTTC.

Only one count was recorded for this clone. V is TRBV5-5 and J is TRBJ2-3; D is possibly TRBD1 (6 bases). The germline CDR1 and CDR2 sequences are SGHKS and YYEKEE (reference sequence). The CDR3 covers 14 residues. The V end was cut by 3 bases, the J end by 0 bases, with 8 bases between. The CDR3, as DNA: TGTGCCAGCAGCTCAGGGGATAGCACAGATACGCAGTATTTT. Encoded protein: CASSSGDSTDTQYF.

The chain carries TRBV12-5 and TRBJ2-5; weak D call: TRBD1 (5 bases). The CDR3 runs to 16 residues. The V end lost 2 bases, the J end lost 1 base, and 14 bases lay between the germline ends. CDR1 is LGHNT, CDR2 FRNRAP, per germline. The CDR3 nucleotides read TGTGCTAGTGGTTTGTTAGGGGTGTTGGCCCAAGAGACCCAGTACTTC. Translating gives CASGLLGVLAQETQYF.

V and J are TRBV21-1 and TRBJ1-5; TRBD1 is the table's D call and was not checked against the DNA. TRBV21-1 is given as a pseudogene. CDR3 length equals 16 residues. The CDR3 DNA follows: TGTGCCAGCAGCACGGACAGGGGCCATAGCAATCAGCCCCAGCATTTT. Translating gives CASSTDRGHSNQPQHF.

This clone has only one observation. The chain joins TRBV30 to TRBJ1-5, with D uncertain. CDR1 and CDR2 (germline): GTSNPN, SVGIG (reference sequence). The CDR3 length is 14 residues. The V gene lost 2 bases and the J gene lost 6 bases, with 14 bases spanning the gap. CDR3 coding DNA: TGTGCCTGGAGTCTCCGGGAGGGCAGTCAGCCCCAGCATTTT. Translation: CAWSLREGSQPQHF.

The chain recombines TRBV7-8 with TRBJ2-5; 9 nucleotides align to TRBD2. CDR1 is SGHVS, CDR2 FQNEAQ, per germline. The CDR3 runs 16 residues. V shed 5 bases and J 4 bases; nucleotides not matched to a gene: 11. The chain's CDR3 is CASSRPRGRASETQYF. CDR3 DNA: TGTGCCAGCAGCCGACCCCGCGGGAGGGCCTCAGAGACCCAGTACTTC. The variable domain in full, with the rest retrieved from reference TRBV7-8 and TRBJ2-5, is GAGVSQSPRYKVAKRGQDVALRCDPISGHVSLFWYQQALGQGPEFLTYFQNEAQLDKSGLPSDRFFAERPEGSVSTLKIQRTQQEDSAVYLCASSRPRGRASETQYFGPGTRLLVL.